This T cell receptor (beta chain) was sequenced during a study of T cell repertoires in cytomegalovirus infection. The wider study: CMV epitopes, recently identified HLA-C-restricted and well-studied HLA-B-restricted, were used.

Germline CDR1 is MGHDK and CDR2 is SYGVNS. Between the trimmed V and J ends, which lost 2 bases and 1 base, there was a span of 8 bases. CDR3 length equals 14 residues. This clonotype turned up a few times. The antigen remains unidentified. TCRdb independently ran MiXCR on the reads; one entry per CDR3 protein. The sample includes approximately 300,000 distinct CDR3 sequences, 20% to 25% of them seen just once. The receptor was isolated from a human donor in good health (CMV status not recorded). Some clones in this sample may be carry-over from other donors' samples. The sequences come from cultured PBMCs, collected from culture after CMV antigen stimulation. The chain has TRBV25-1 and TRBJ1-1, with a weak D call TRBD1 (5 bases). The CDR3, as DNA: TGTGCCAGCAGTGAACAGGGAGCGAACACTGAAGCTTTCTTT. Amino acids: CASSEQGANTEAFF.